Many counts were recorded for the clone carrying this T cell receptor beta chain. The sample is drawn from a study of early T cells in non-severe SARS-CoV-2 infection. TCRdb re-called the 5' RACE reads through MiXCR, storing one row per CDR3 protein. The sample comprises approximately 45,000 distinct CDR3 sequences, roughly a tenth of which are singletons, and around 9.8% rests with the top ten. With 6 bases removed from V and 0 bases from J, the gap between germline ends came to 11 bases. This CDR3 comprises 13 residues. Germline V CDR1 and CDR2: SQVTM, ANQGSEA. This chain connects TRBV29-1 to TRBJ2-5; perhaps TRBD2 as D (5 bases). The receptor's source is an adult who was a healthcare worker with PCR-confirmed SARS-CoV-2 infection or an uninfected control (not recorded which). The sequencing sample was made of whole blood. The CDR3 bases are TGCAGCGTCGGAGGACCGAACCAAGAGACCCAGTACTTC. This encodes CSVGGPNQETQYF. Looking up the rest from reference TRBV29-1 and TRBJ2-5 gives the full variable domain: SAVISQKPSRDICQRGTSLTIQCQVDSQVTMMFWYRQQPGQSLTLIATANQGSEATYESGFVIDKFPISRPNLTFSTLTVSNMSPEDSSIYLCSVGGPNQETQYFGPGTRLLVL.